Described below is a single T cell receptor (beta chain) sequence and its context. This receptor's antigen is unknown. Qualities for individual bases were not recorded, and no much larger clone is one base off. These data come from a study of T cells in Graves' hyperthyroidism and ophthalmopathy (dated by TCRdb to between 2018 and 2021). A note on the overall study: Peripheral blood samples were taken at initial diagnosis, before any treatment was given. The 75 to 100 discovery patients were divided at random into training and test sets in a 7:3 ratio. Prospective prediction of ophthalmopathy was tested in an independent validation cohort consisting of some 18 hyperthyroidism patients and around 17 patients who later progressed to ophthalmopathy. In several Graves' hyperthyroidism patients, the study also compared T-cell repertoires from thyroid tissue with T-cell repertoires from blood. The paper reports TCR Vbeta CDR3 sequencing of some 140 peripheral blood samples: around 45 ophthalmopathy, under 80 hyperthyroidism and approximately 17 progressor patients. To identify distinguishing TCR V-J signatures, a discovery cohort of some 100 patients was used, comprising some 43 with Graves' ophthalmopathy and approximately 57 with stable Graves' hyperthyroidism. Following sampling, methimazole starting at 30 mg daily was given to hyperthyroidism patients, and high-dose intravenous methylprednisolone was given to ophthalmopathy patients.

TCR beta CDR3 regions were amplified from RNA transcripts. For the first round of RT-PCR on the TCR CDR3, the HTBI primer set was used together with the Qiagen OneStep RT-PCR kit. Libraries were constructed in a second round of multiplex PCR, after which size selection and purification were carried out. Libraries were sequenced paired-end with 100 bp reads on an Illumina HiSeq2000. In the authors' own workflow: SOAPnuke was used to process the raw data, removing reads that contained adapters or uncalled bases, had a mean Phred below 15, or lacked an exact match to the constant primer or identifier. COPE v1.2.5 was used to merge high-quality paired reads, and clonotypes were defined as unique nucleotide sequences. MiTCR v1.1 was used to align the clonotypes against IMGT TRBV, TRBD and TRBJ reference segments. Analysis was restricted to V-J combinations with a frequency above 0.0001, which covered 99.2% of repertoires. A TCS score was defined as the ratio between F50 (clonal expansion) and ExV (chaos), using BLOSUM62-based TCRdist between CDR3 peptides within each V-J. Welch's t-statistics and random forest reduced 500 to 550 V-J features to some 14, which were used in a naive Bayes classifier (R e1071). TCRdb ran its own pipeline on the public reads, namely fastp trimming at Q25 and MiXCR clone calling, and kept in-frame beta chains. A single entry per CDR3 protein holds the most common genes and DNA from its merged rows. TCRdb, not the authors, supplied the V and J calls. For this sample there are roughly 500,000 distinct CDR3 sequences; about 20% appear just once. The top ten clones comprise about 53% of the sample.

The V and J ends are trimmed by 3 bases and 6 bases, leaving 12 bases between them. CDR1 is given as LGHDT and CDR2 as YNNKEL, both from the germline V gene (reference sequence). The CDR3, from cysteine to phenylalanine, totals 15 residues. CDR3 DNA is the only sequence kept; it has 45 bases, read in frame from the first base. Ophthalmopathy patients had moderately to severely active disease, Clinical Activity Score of at least 3, NOSPECS grade of at least 4, and duration under 3 months. Patients with uncontrolled infections, other autoimmune diseases, pregnancy or lactation were excluded. Diagnoses were established on the basis of clinical symptoms, serum thyroxine and TRAb, thyroid ultrasound, and orbital computed tomography. Ficoll-Paque density gradient centrifugation was used to isolate PBMCs from about 9.4 ml of fresh peripheral blood. Total RNA was extracted with Trizol reagent, and quality was checked on an Agilent 2100 Bioanalyzer.

What the authors observed across the whole study: Sample size was not statistically predetermined, and investigators were not blinded to group allocation. In validation, the model predicted progression to ophthalmopathy with around 71% sensitivity and less than 80% specificity, a median of 6.5 months before onset. Ophthalmopathy was separated from stable hyperthyroidism by a 13 V-J signature model, with around 88% sensitivity and 81% to 83% specificity obtained in cross-validation and 80%/75% obtained in testing. Most expanded thyroid clonotypes (frequency above 0.001) were also detected in blood, a finding suggesting that blood repertoires may reflect thyroid immune responses.

This chain joins TRBV3-1 to TRBJ1-6, and possibly TRBD1, on 5 matching bases. The receptor was derived from a woman in her 70s with Graves' ophthalmopathy. The sequencing sample was made of blood. The CDR3 region has the sequence CASSQASRGNSPLHF. The sequence in DNA is TGTGCCAGCAGCCAGGCCTCTAGGGGTAATTCACCCCTCCACTTT.